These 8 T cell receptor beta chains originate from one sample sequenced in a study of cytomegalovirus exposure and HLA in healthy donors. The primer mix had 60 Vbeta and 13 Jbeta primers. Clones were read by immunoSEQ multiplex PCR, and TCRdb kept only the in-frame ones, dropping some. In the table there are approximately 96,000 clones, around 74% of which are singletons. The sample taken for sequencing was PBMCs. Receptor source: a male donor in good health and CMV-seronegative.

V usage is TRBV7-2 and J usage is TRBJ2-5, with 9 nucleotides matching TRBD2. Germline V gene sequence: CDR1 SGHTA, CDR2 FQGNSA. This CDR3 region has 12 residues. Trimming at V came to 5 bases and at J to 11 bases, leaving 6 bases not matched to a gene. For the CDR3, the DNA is TGTGCCAGCAGCCAACTAGCGGGTGAGCAGTACTTC. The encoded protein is CASSQLAGEQYF.

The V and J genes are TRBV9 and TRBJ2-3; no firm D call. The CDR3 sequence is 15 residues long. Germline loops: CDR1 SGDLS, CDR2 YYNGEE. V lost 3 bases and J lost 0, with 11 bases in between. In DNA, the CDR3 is TGTGCCAGCAGCGGAACCACATCTAGCACAGATACGCAGTATTTT. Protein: CASSGTTSSTDTQYF.

CDR3 residues: CASSSRDRIFYGYTF. The CDR3 DNA is TGTGCCAGTTCCTCCCGGGACAGAATATTCTATGGCTACACCTTC. The J gene is TRBJ1-2, the V gene TRBV6-6; 7 positions agree with TRBD1. This CDR3 comprises 15 residues. The germline CDR1 and CDR2 sequences are MNHNY and SVGAGI (reference sequence). V shed 9 bases and J 4 bases; nucleotides not matched to a gene: 14.

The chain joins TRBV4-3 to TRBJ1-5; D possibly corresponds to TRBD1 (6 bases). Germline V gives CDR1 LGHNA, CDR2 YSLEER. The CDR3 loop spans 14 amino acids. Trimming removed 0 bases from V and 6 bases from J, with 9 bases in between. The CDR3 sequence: CASSQDRGSQPQHF. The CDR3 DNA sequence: TGCGCCAGCAGCCAAGACAGGGGAAGTCAGCCCCAGCATTTT.

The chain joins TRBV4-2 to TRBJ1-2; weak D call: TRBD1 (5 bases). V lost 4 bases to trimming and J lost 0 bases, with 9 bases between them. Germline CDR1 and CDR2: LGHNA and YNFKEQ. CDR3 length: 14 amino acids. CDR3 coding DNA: TGTGCCAGCAGCCTGACAGTCCCTAACTATGGCTACACCTTC. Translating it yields CASSLTVPNYGYTF.

CDR3 DNA sequence: TGCAGCGTTGAAGTTGGTACTAGCGGGAGGGCCGTCAACGAGCAGTACTTC. Translation: CSVEVGTSGRAVNEQYF. The chain couples TRBV29-1 to TRBJ2-7; TRBD2 matches 13 bases. V dropped 1 base and J dropped 5; count of bases not matched to a gene: 11. The CDR3 consists of 17 residues. Germline values: CDR1 SQVTM, CDR2 ANQGSEA.

The CDR3 DNA follows: TGTGCCAGCAGCGCGCCGGGACAGGGGAGAGAGACCCAGTACTTC. Protein product: CASSAPGQGRETQYF. The V call is TRBV9, the J call TRBJ2-5; the match to TRBD1 covers 10 bases. J was trimmed by 4 bases and V by 3 bases; bases with no gene match: 6. The V gene's germline CDR1 is SGDLS and CDR2 YYNGEE. This CDR3 region has 15 residues.

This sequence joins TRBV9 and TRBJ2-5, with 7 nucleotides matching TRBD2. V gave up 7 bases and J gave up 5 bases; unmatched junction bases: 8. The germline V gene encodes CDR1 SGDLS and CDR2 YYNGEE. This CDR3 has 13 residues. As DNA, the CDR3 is TGTGCCAGCGGCGGGAGCCCCGCGGAGACCCAGTACTTC. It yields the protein CASGGSPAETQYF.